The entry below describes one T cell receptor (beta chain). Its antigen remains unknown. This CDR3 has 14 amino acids. J gave up 10 bases and V 0 bases, and 5 bases lay outside the gene matches. Germline values: CDR1 SGHDN, CDR2 FVKESK. This sample is drawn from a study of T cell responses to AZD1222 COVID-19 vaccine. Profiled with immunoSEQ multiplex PCR; TCRdb holds only in-frame clones, not every one. The table shows around 150,000 clones, with about 95% occurring only once. Study-level findings and limits: Only five or six individuals given AZD1222 were seropositive at baseline.

The TCR sequence derives from an adult in good health. The sequenced sample was peripheral blood, obtained on day 0 of AZD1222 vaccination. The chain links TRBV14 to TRBJ1-4; 7 bases match TRBD1. The CDR3 coding sequence is TGTGCCAGCAGCCAAGAGACAGGGATTGGAAAACTGTTTTTT. Its translation: CASSQETGIGKLFF.